This entry features one TCR beta chain sequence. No antigen is known for it. The record has no base qualities; no much larger clone is one base away. The entry originates in a study of blood T cell repertoires in COVID-19 (dated by TCRdb to 2018 to 2020). Concerning the study at large: Collaborator samples came from the United States, Italy and Spain and covered acute and convalescent phases of COVID-19. Samples were obtained from the ongoing ImmuneRACE study (first 160 participants) and from 1,254 subjects provided by 6 global collaborators. Where available, HLA class I and class II types were obtained from metadata supplied by the sample provider rather than from assay-based typing. The dataset comprised deeply sampled blood TCRbeta repertoires from subjects exposed to, actively infected with, or recovered from COVID-19. The prospective study material was composed of cDNA or gDNA derived from T cells, B-cell-depleted T cells, or PBMCs. The repertoires were made available in a free public database intended to serve as a resource for research on the immune response to SARS-CoV-2. Nearly every sample came with metadata listing a de-identified subject ID, COVID-19 status, age in years and sex. The investigation overall reported the following: The amount of clinical and demographic metadata varied by source and participant and was provided uncurated.

TCRbeta CDR3 regions were amplified from genomic DNA using the immunoSEQ Assay, a bias-controlled multiplex PCR. In the authors' own workflow: Nucleated cell counts per sample were estimated from amplification of reference gene primers within the assay. To quantify the absolute abundance of each unique TCRbeta CDR3 rearrangement, sequence reads were collapsed and filtered. Productive Simpson clonality was computed per sample as the square root of Simpson's diversity index over productive rearrangements. TCRdb's version of the immuneACCESS table is confined to in-frame rearrangements and falls short of the full clone set. An unresolved V gene accounts for under half of the shortfall where checked; the remainder is of unknown origin. V and J calls and clone size are those listed in that table; D and trimming were worked out from the DNA. The sample table holds about 76,000 clones, of which 65% to 90% were seen once. 18% of the sample rests with the top ten.

CDR1 and CDR2 (SEHNR, FQNEAQ) derive from the germline V gene (reference sequence). Germline trimming amounts to 5 bases on V and 5 bases on J, with 5 as the count of junction bases outside the gene matches. The CDR3 contains 16 residues, cysteine and phenylalanine counted. This entry keeps only the CDR3 DNA: 48 bases, framed from base 1. Whole blood was collected in K2EDTA tubes by collaborating institutions according to the institutions' own protocols. Collaborator samples were shipped for TCRbeta analysis as frozen whole blood, isolated PBMCs, or DNA extracted from either sample type. Input material: peripheral blood. This clonotype was sampled from a human donor in a cohort sampled during active COVID-19. The rearrangement combines TRBV7-9 with TRBJ2-2; 13 nucleotides in the junction match TRBD2. The CDR3 in this case is CASSPGLAGDTGELFF. The nucleotides read TGTGCCAGCAGCCCAGGACTAGCGGGAGATACCGGGGAGCTGTTTTTT.